This is a list of T cell receptor beta chains from one sample in a study of blood T cell repertoires in COVID-19. Clones were sequenced by immunoSEQ multiplex PCR, and TCRdb holds only the in-frame ones, with some missing. Among tens of thousands of clones listed, roughly nine tenths were seen once. Material: peripheral blood. The receptors originated from a human donor with active COVID-19. The donor label of this sample is uncertain. Each CDR3 is given with its conserved first and last residue. The D gene is left open where the match is weak. The listing skips clone size in some rows; elsewhere it reads once, few, many or a size class.

V	size	D	J	DNA	CDR3
TRBV7-6	-	-	TRBJ2-1	TGTGCCAGCAGCCGAGGACAAGGGCAACATGAGCAGTTCTTC	CASSRGQGQHEQFF
TRBV4-1	-	-	TRBJ2-7	TGCGCCAGCAGCCAATCCCCAAAGACGGGACTTACCAACGAGCAGTACTTC	CASSQSPKTGLTNEQYF
TRBV4-2	-	-	TRBJ1-2	TGTGCCAGCAGCCAAGATGGGGGCAGAAACTATGGCTACACCTTC	CASSQDGGRNYGYTF
TRBV11-2	-	TRBD2	TRBJ2-5	TGTGCCAGCAGCTTAGGGAGCGGGGGGGCGAGAGAGACCCAGTACTTC	CASSLGSGGARETQYF
TRBV6-5	-	-	TRBJ1-1	TGTGCCAGCAGGACCGGAGTGAACACTGAAGCTTTCTTT	CASRTGVNTEAFF
TRBV7-2	once	-	TRBJ2-7	TGTGCCAGCAGCTTAGGGGTTACAGGGACCTACGAGCAGTACTTC	CASSLGVTGTYEQYF
TRBV7-3	-	-	TRBJ1-1	TGTGCCAGCAGCTTAACTGTGGGAGGGGGCACTGAAGCTTTCTTT	CASSLTVGGGTEAFF
TRBV11-3	-	-	TRBJ1-4	TGTGCCAGCAGCGTCACAGGAGCAACTAATGAAAAACTGTTTTTT	CASSVTGATNEKLFF
TRBV7-2	-	-	TRBJ2-3	TGTGCCAGCCATCAGGGCACAGATACGCAGTATTTT	CASHQGTDTQYF
TRBV6-6	-	-	TRBJ1-1	TGTGCCAGCAGCGACACAGGGCTCGACACTGAAGCTTTCTTT	CASSDTGLDTEAFF
TRBV27	-	-	TRBJ1-1	TGTGCCAGCAGTTTCACACAGAACACTGAAGCTTTCTTT	CASSFTQNTEAFF
TRBV1	-	-	TRBJ1-2	TGCACCAGCAGCCGAAATCCGAGGACAGGTGAGTATGGCTACACCTTC	CTSSRNPRTGEYGYTF
TRBV6-1	-	-	TRBJ2-7	TGTGCCAGCAGTGAGTCTAGCCTGTACGAGCAGTACTTC	CASSESSLYEQYF
TRBV5-6	once	-	TRBJ2-7	TGTGCCAGCAGCGATTCCTTGGCAACCTCCTACGAGCAGTACTTC	CASSDSLATSYEQYF
TRBV5-4	-	TRBD1	TRBJ2-3	TGTGCCAGCAGCCCCCGTAAGGGGGCCCGGGCAGATACGCAGTATTTT	CASSPRKGARADTQYF
TRBV18	-	TRBD1	TRBJ1-5	TGTGCCAGCTCACCCCGTTCAGGGACAGGACCCCAGCATTTT	CASSPRSGTGPQHF
TRBV19	-	TRBD1	TRBJ1-5	TGTGCCAGTAGTCCAAAGACAGGGGGCGGTTCTCAGCCCCAGCATTTT	CASSPKTGGGSQPQHF
TRBV19	-	-	TRBJ2-7	TGTGCCAGTAGTCTCGGAGGGGTCTACGAGCAGTACTTC	CASSLGGVYEQYF
TRBV6-2/TRBV6-3	-	TRBD2	TRBJ2-3	TGTGCCAGCAGTTACTCGGCTAGCGGGGGAGGTACGCAGTATTTT	CASSYSASGGGTQYF
TRBV6-5	-	TRBD2	TRBJ2-5	TGTGCCAGCAGACAACCGACTAGCGGGGGGGCCTGGGCGCACTTC	CASRQPTSGGAWAHF
TRBV6-5	-	TRBD2	TRBJ2-7	TGTGCCAGCAGTTTAGGACTAGCGGGGGCCTTGTACGAGCAGTACTTC	CASSLGLAGALYEQYF
TRBV18	-	-	TRBJ1-4	TGTGCCAGCTCACCAGGCGCAAGCGGCGAAAAACTGTTTTTT	CASSPGASGEKLFF
TRBV7-9	-	-	TRBJ1-1	TGTGCCAGCAGCTTAGAGGGACTAACACTTGGAGCTTTCTTT	CASSLEGLTLGAFF
TRBV7-8	once	TRBD1	TRBJ1-2	TGTGCCAGCAGCTTAGCCGGGACAGGGCTTATCGCGGGGGGCTACACCTTC	CASSLAGTGLIAGGYTF
TRBV5-1	-	-	TRBJ2-5	TGCGCCAGCAGCTTGAGTCTTTACGGGCCGGGGAGCGGAGAGACCCAGTACTTC	CASSLSLYGPGSGETQYF
TRBV5-6	-	TRBD1	TRBJ2-3	TGTGCCAGCAGTGGGTTTGGGACAGGGAAGGTTACGCAGTATTTT	CASSGFGTGKVTQYF
TRBV5-8	-	-	TRBJ2-1	TGTGCCAGCAGCTTGTTCGGAGGAAACAATGAGCAGTTCTTC	CASSLFGGNNEQFF
TRBV7-7	-	-	TRBJ2-7	TGTGCTAGCAGCTTAGAGGGCGGTGGGGGCGCGCCTAGGGAGCAGTACTTC	CASSLEGGGGAPREQYF
TRBV11-1	-	TRBD2	TRBJ2-3	TGTGCCAGCAGCCCGGTAGCGGGGGGGCGAACAGATACGCAGTATTTT	CASSPVAGGRTDTQYF